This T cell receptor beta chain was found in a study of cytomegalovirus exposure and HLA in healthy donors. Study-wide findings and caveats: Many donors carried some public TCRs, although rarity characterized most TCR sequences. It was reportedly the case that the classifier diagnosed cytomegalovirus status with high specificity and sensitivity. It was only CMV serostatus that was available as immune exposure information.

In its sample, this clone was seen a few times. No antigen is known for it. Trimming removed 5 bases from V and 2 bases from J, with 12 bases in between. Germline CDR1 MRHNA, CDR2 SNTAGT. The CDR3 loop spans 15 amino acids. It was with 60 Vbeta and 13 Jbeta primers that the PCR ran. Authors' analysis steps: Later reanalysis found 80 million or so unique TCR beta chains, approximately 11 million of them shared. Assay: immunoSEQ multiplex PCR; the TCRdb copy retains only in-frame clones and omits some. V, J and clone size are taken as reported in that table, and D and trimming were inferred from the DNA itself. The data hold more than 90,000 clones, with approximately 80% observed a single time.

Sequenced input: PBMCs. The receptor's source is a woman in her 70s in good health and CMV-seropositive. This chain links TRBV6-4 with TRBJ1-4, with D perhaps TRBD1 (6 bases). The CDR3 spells CASSIPGATNEKLFF. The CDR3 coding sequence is TGTGCCAGCAGTATCCCAGGGGCGACTAATGAAAAACTGTTTTTT.